The clone carrying this T cell receptor (beta chain) occurred a few times. RNA, at 0.5 to 1 ug, was reverse transcribed with random hexamers. Via MiXCR, TCRdb re-called the immunoSEQ multiplex PCR reads, giving one row per CDR3 protein. The sample gives a few hundred thousand distinct CDR3 sequences, approximately 91% of which show up once; under 0.2% is in the top ten. The record originates from a study of CD8 T cells in Susac syndrome. Germline V gives CDR1 MDHEN, CDR2 SYDVKM. This CDR3 is built from 13 residues. V was clipped by 3 bases and J by 1 base, with 6 bases between them. The rearrangement uses TRBV28 and TRBJ1-1; D unclear. The specimen was CD8+ T cells from PBMCs. This receptor was identified in a human donor with multiple sclerosis. The DNA for the CDR3 is TGTGCCAGCAGTTTTAGGGAGAACACTGAAGCTTTCTTT. This encodes CASSFRENTEAFF.